The 14 T cell receptor beta chains listed next were all sequenced from one sample in a study of PD-L1 blockade in urothelial cancer (dated by TCRdb to the late 2010s). Preparation of the library involved the immunoSEQ multiplex PCR assay. The immuneACCESS repertoire file appears here via TCRdb, limited to in-frame rearrangements. These files lack a portion of the clones; in checked studies, under half of the deficit traces to unresolved V genes, and the cause of the others is not known. The sample table shows 95,000 to 130,000 clones, and around 88% are seen once. The top ten clones comprise around 1.7% of the sample. The sample's time point, from its label and the paper: peripheral blood 6 weeks after treatment start. The sample here was PBMCs, taken around atezolizumab (anti-PD-L1) treatment. These receptors originate from a man in his sixties with urothelial cancer.

The gene calls are TRBV2 and TRBJ2-1; 12 bases align to TRBD2. Per the germline V gene, CDR1 is SNHLY and CDR2 is FYNNEI. CDR3 length: 15 residues. Trimming took 4 bases from V and 5 from J; bases not matched to a gene: 3. This CDR3 reads CASSGTSGADNEQFF. The CDR3 DNA is TGTGCCAGCAGTGGGACTAGCGGGGCCGACAATGAGCAGTTCTTC.

This clone turned up a few times. The chain combines TRBV6-5 with TRBJ1-1; TRBD1 is a possible D gene (6 bases). Germline V gives CDR1 MNHEY, CDR2 SVGAGI. Trimming took 0 bases from V and 11 from J, leaving 19 bases between them. This CDR3 is 15 amino acids long. CDR3 region: CASSYSNQLGQRAFF. As DNA, the CDR3 is TGTGCCAGCAGTTACTCGAATCAGCTCGGACAGAGGGCTTTCTTT.

This chain links TRBV10-3 with TRBJ2-7; TRBD2 agrees at 8 bases. Germline V gene lookup returns CDR1 ENHRY and CDR2 SYGVKD. The CDR3 length is 16 residues. The V gene end was trimmed by 0 bases and the J gene end by 3 bases; junction bases not matched to a gene: 7. The CDR3 protein is CAISESLGGRNYEQYF. The CDR3 coding sequence is TGTGCCATCAGTGAGTCGCTTGGCGGGAGGAACTACGAGCAGTACTTC.

About this clone itself: At one boundary the junction diverges from the germline segment, which might be a read error. Other DNA variants within this sample encode the same CDR3. The chain recombines TRBV30 with TRBJ2-7; TRBD2 matches 11 bases. This CDR3 is built from 15 residues. Germline CDR1 and CDR2: GTSNPN and SVGIG (reference sequence). The CDR3 DNA is TGTGCCTGGAGTGTAGGGACTAGCGGAACCTATGAGCAGTACTTC. Protein product: CAWSVGTSGTYEQYF.

This clone has a single count. The rearrangement uses TRBV19 and TRBJ2-5, with 14 bases identical to TRBD2. V dropped 3 bases and J dropped 5; count of bases not matched to a gene: 5. Per germline, CDR1 LNHDA and CDR2 SQIVND (reference sequence). The CDR3 runs 16 residues. CDR3 sequence: CASSMGTSGSWETQYF. In DNA form, the CDR3 reads TGTGCCAGTAGTATGGGGACTAGCGGGAGCTGGGAGACCCAGTACTTC.

The chain recombines TRBV28 with TRBJ2-7, with 10 bases aligning to TRBD2. Per the germline V gene, CDR1 is MDHEN and CDR2 is SYDVKM. Germline trimming cut 6 bases from V and 5 bases from J; bases unmatched to any gene: 16. This CDR3 has 17 residues. The CDR3 DNA reads TGTGCCAGCAGCACCGCTAGCGGGAGTATCTTTATCAACGAGCAGTACTTC. Protein: CASSTASGSIFINEQYF.

Only a few counts were recorded for this clone. The rearrangement uses TRBV7-2 and TRBJ1-5, with no clear D. This CDR3 spans 14 amino acids. CDR1 SGHTA and CDR2 FQGNSA come from the germline V gene. Trimming pared 1 base from V and 6 bases from J, leaving 10 bases between. In nucleotides, the CDR3 is TGTGCCAGCAGCTTAGGGGTAGGAGGTCAGCCCCAGCATTTT. This codes for CASSLGVGGQPQHF.

V and J are TRBV29-1 and TRBJ2-7, with D possibly TRBD1 on 6 matching bases. Germline CDR1 reads SQVTM; CDR2 reads ANQGSEA. Trimming pared 6 bases from V and 3 bases from J, leaving 18 bases between. This CDR3 has 14 amino acids. This CDR3 is CSVIDRDKLYEQYF. Written as DNA, the CDR3 is TGCAGCGTGATAGACCGGGACAAGCTCTACGAGCAGTACTTC.

This sequence joins TRBV5-5 and TRBJ2-5, with TRBD1 identical over 9 bases. The CDR3 consists of 14 residues. Germline V gene sequence: CDR1 SGHKS, CDR2 YYEKEE (reference sequence). V shed 4 bases, J shed 2 bases, and the junction held 3 bases outside the gene matches. CDR3 sequence reads: CASSAGTGQETQYF. CDR3 nucleotides: TGTGCCAGCAGCGCCGGGACAGGGCAAGAGACCCAGTACTTC.

The chain combines TRBV5-1 with TRBJ2-5; a possible D gene is TRBD2 (6 bases). Germline CDR1 is SGHRS and CDR2 is YFSETQ. CDR3 length: 15 amino acids. V lost 4 bases and J 1 base, leaving 14 bases between the germline ends. The CDR3 DNA sequence: TGCGCCAGCAGCCCGACGGGGGTTGGCCAAGAGACCCAGTACTTC. Translated: CASSPTGVGQETQYF.

The rearrangement links TRBV27 to TRBJ2-7; D perhaps matches TRBD2 (5 bases). The germline V gene encodes CDR1 MNHEY and CDR2 SMNVEV (reference sequence). Trimming took off 5 bases at V and 0 bases at J, with 8 bases between the two ends. The CDR3 is made up of 13 amino acids. The CDR3 DNA reads as TGTGCCAGCAGTGTGGGAGCCTCCTACGAGCAGTACTTC. Translating it yields CASSVGASYEQYF.

This chain joins TRBV21-1 and TRBJ2-7; the D call of TRBD2 is as the table states it, not checked on the DNA. TRBV21-1 is a pseudogene locus. This CDR3 has 20 residues. CDR3 nucleotides: TGTGCCAGCAGCAGCGCTAGTGGTGGGCTAGCGGGGGTATTGGGCTACGAGCAGTACTTC. Translation: CASSSASGGLAGVLGYEQYF.

The J gene is TRBJ2-1, the V gene TRBV7-3, with 9 bases fitting TRBD2. CDR3 length equals 15 residues. With V trimmed by 2 bases and J by 6 bases, 5 bases remained unmatched. Germline-derived CDR1 and CDR2 are SGHTA and FQGTGA. The DNA of the CDR3 is TGTGCCAGCAGCTTATTAGCGGGAGCGAGCAATGAGCAGTTCTTC. It specifies CASSLLAGASNEQFF.

This chain links TRBV4-2 with TRBJ2-5, with 8 positions matching TRBD2. CDR3 length: 16 amino acids. From germline, CDR1 is LGHNA and CDR2 YNFKEQ. Trimming removed 1 base from V and 4 bases from J; junction bases left unmatched: 8. This CDR3 reads CASSQVSTSVGETQYF. The CDR3 bases are TGTGCCAGCAGCCAAGTCTCGACTAGCGTTGGAGAGACCCAGTACTTC.